These 13 T cell receptor beta chains were sequenced from one sample in a study of blood T cell repertoires in COVID-19. Some clones are missing from TCRdb's copy, which holds only in-frame ones; the method was immunoSEQ multiplex PCR. This table has about 440,000 clones, around 88% appearing once. The sequenced sample consisted of peripheral blood. The receptors derive from a woman in her forties or fifties with COVID-19, enrolled during active disease.

V gene TRBV5-1 combines with J gene TRBJ2-3; 9 bases map to TRBD2. The length of the CDR3 is 16 residues. Per the germline V gene, CDR1 is SGHRS and CDR2 is YFSETQ. V gave up 4 bases and J gave up 1 base; unmatched junction bases: 7. In DNA form, the CDR3 reads TGCGCCAGCAGCCCGGCTAGCGGGGTAGGCACAGATACGCAGTATTTT. Translation: CASSPASGVGTDTQYF.

V usage is TRBV27 and J usage is TRBJ2-3, with a possible D match to TRBD2 (6 bases). Trimming pared 3 bases from V and 1 base from J, leaving 11 bases between. Germline values: CDR1 MNHEY, CDR2 SMNVEV (reference sequence). The CDR3 loop spans 15 amino acids. As DNA, the CDR3 is TGTGCCAGCAGTTTGGAGGGCCTAGGCACAGATACGCAGTATTTT. It specifies CASSLEGLGTDTQYF.

The V and J genes are TRBV11-2 and TRBJ1-1, with D tentatively TRBD1 (5 bases). Trimming left V 5 bases short and J 10 bases short, with 26 bases between. Germline CDR1 and CDR2: SGHAT and FQNNGV. CDR3 length: 16 amino acids. Written as DNA, the CDR3 is TGTGCCAGCAGCCCTCAGGCGGGGGTGCTCGCAGGTGTAGCTTTCTTT. This gives the protein CASSPQAGVLAGVAFF.

This clone was seen once. The V call is TRBV28, the J call TRBJ2-2; TRBD2 matches 7 bases. The CDR3 spans 15 residues. CDR1 MDHEN and CDR2 SYDVKM come from the germline V gene. J was trimmed by 1 base and V by 1 base; bases with no gene match: 0. CDR3 in amino acids: CASSLLAGNTGELFF. The CDR3 bases are TGTGCCAGCAGTTTATTAGCGGGGAACACCGGGGAGCTGTTTTTT.

The genes are TRBV6-6 and TRBJ2-2; 13 bases fit TRBD2. V lost 10 bases and J lost 6; bases outside the gene matches: 2. CDR1 MNHNY and CDR2 SVGAGI come from the germline V gene (reference sequence). The CDR3 sequence is 13 residues long. CDR3 region: CATGLAGSGELFF. The CDR3 bases are TGTGCCACGGGACTAGCGGGGTCCGGGGAGCTGTTTTTT.

This clone occurred once. V and J are TRBV24-1 and TRBJ1-2; perhaps TRBD1 as D (6 bases). This CDR3 is 16 amino acids long. CDR1 is KGHDR and CDR2 is SFDVKD in the germline V gene. Trimming took off 4 bases at V and 0 bases at J, with 14 bases between the two ends. This CDR3 reads CATSESTGVANYGYTF. The CDR3 region has the DNA TGTGCCACCAGTGAGTCGACAGGCGTAGCTAACTATGGCTACACCTTC.

The V and J genes are TRBV11-2 and TRBJ1-4; 7 nucleotides match TRBD1. Germline loops: CDR1 SGHAT, CDR2 FQNNGV. The CDR3 spans 15 residues. V was pared by 3 bases and J by 7 bases, with 8 bases of the junction left unmatched. The CDR3 loop is CASSLLPGQREKLFF. CDR3 bases: TGTGCCAGCAGCTTGTTACCGGGACAGCGTGAAAAACTGTTTTTT.

The rearrangement joins TRBV7-9 to TRBJ1-2, with 7 bases matching TRBD1. V was pared by 6 bases and J by 5 bases, with 6 bases of the junction left unmatched. This CDR3 is 13 amino acids long. Per the germline V gene, CDR1 is SEHNR and CDR2 is FQNEAQ (reference sequence). The CDR3 nucleotides read TGTGCCAGCAGGGAGGTACAGGGGTATGGCTACACCTTC. This encodes CASREVQGYGYTF.

CDR3 region: CASSISGVPNTEAFF. CDR3 nucleotides: TGTGCCAGCAGCATCTCCGGGGTACCGAACACTGAAGCTTTCTTT. The rearrangement uses TRBV6-5 and TRBJ1-1; D ambiguous. This CDR3 has 15 amino acids. V was clipped by 6 bases and J by 1 base, with 15 bases between them. Per the germline V gene, CDR1 is MNHEY and CDR2 is SVGAGI.

The rearrangement uses TRBV30 and TRBJ2-1; 10 bases line up with TRBD1. V was clipped by 5 bases and J by 7 bases; unmatched bases: 2. The CDR3 runs to 12 residues. Germline V CDR1 and CDR2: GTSNPN, SVGIG (reference sequence). The CDR3 nucleotides are TGTGCCTGGGGGACAGGGGTAAATGAGCAGTTCTTC. Translation gives CAWGTGVNEQFF.

The rearrangement links TRBV5-5 to TRBJ2-7, with 8 bases lining up with TRBD1. J gave up 6 bases and V 2 bases, and 4 bases lay outside the gene matches. Germline CDR1 SGHKS, CDR2 YYEKEE (reference sequence). The CDR3 is 13 amino acids. The DNA of the CDR3 is TGTGCCAGCAGCTTTTATGACAGGGGCGAGCAGTACTTC. As protein: CASSFYDRGEQYF.

The count of this clone is one. The J gene is TRBJ2-7, the V gene TRBV6-1; TRBD2 might be the D (5 bases). Germline CDR1 and CDR2: MNHNS and SASEGT. This CDR3 comprises 16 residues. The V end lost 0 bases, the J end lost 4 bases, and 16 bases lay between the germline ends. CDR3 residues: CASSEAGTLSGYEQYF. The CDR3 bases are TGTGCCAGCAGTGAAGCCGGTACATTGTCGGGGTACGAGCAGTACTTC.

The rearrangement uses TRBV5-1 and TRBJ1-4; no reliable D call. The V end was cut by 0 bases, the J end by 4 bases, with 7 bases between. From germline, CDR1 is SGHRS and CDR2 YFSETQ. The CDR3 has 14 amino acids. CDR3 sequence (DNA): TGCGCCAGCAGCTTGGGAGGTAATAATGAAAAACTGTTTTTT. This translates into CASSLGGNNEKLFF.